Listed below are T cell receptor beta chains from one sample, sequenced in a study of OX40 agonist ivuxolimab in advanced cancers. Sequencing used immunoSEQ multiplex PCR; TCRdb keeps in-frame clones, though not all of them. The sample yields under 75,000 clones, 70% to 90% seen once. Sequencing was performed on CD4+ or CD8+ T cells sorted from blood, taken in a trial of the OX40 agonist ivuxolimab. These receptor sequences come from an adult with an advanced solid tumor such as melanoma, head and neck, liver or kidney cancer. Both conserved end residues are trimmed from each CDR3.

cdr3_aa: ASSLRTSGGEQF; j_call: TRBJ2-1; v_call: TRBV5-4
cdr3_aa: ASSLGFAGALNTQY; j_call: TRBJ2-3; v_call: TRBV5-1
cdr3_aa: SVVGPSYEQY; j_call: TRBJ2-7; v_call: TRBV29-1
cdr3_aa: ASRSASGVYNEQF; j_call: TRBJ2-1; v_call: TRBV7-8
cdr3_aa: ASSLVGGAGNIQY; j_call: TRBJ2-4; v_call: TRBV5-5
cdr3_aa: ASSFPLAGARGETQY; j_call: TRBJ2-5; v_call: TRBV7-9
cdr3_aa: ASSRLASGSLTGELF; j_call: TRBJ2-2; v_call: TRBV5-1
cdr3_aa: ASSEQLGEQF; j_call: TRBJ2-1; v_call: TRBV10-1
cdr3_aa: AISSPGLAGTYNEQF; j_call: TRBJ2-1; v_call: TRBV10-3
cdr3_aa: ASSLRPGLPNTGELF; j_call: TRBJ2-2; v_call: TRBV9
cdr3_aa: ASSLSGLVGEQY; j_call: TRBJ2-7; v_call: TRBV6-5
cdr3_aa: ASRYSGRTDTQY; j_call: TRBJ2-3; v_call: TRBV7-9
cdr3_aa: AIRAPGGTQY; j_call: TRBJ2-3; v_call: TRBV10-3
cdr3_aa: ASSLDPTYEQY; j_call: TRBJ2-7; v_call: TRBV5-6
cdr3_aa: ASSRVGGNTEAF; j_call: TRBJ1-1; v_call: TRBV18
cdr3_aa: ASGAGGASAAQY; j_call: TRBJ2-5; v_call: TRBV5-4
cdr3_aa: ASSFGTDTQY; j_call: TRBJ2-3; v_call: TRBV7-9
cdr3_aa: ASNRDTNTGELF; j_call: TRBJ2-2; v_call: TRBV9
cdr3_aa: ASSPGGAAEQY; j_call: TRBJ2-7; v_call: TRBV7-3
cdr3_aa: ASRTDTQY; j_call: TRBJ2-3; v_call: TRBV7-9
cdr3_aa: ASSVRSTGELF; j_call: TRBJ2-2; v_call: TRBV9
cdr3_aa: ASDRWLAEATDTQY; j_call: TRBJ2-3; v_call: TRBV7-9